Following are 18 T cell receptor beta chains from one sample sequenced in a study of blood T cell repertoires in COVID-19. Profiled with immunoSEQ multiplex PCR; TCRdb holds only in-frame clones, not every one. The sample yields 65,000 to 90,000 clones, 70% to 90% seen once. The sample taken for sequencing was peripheral blood. Receptor source: an elderly woman in a cohort sampled during active or convalescent COVID-19.

The chain uses TRBV24-1 and TRBJ2-2, with D unresolved. Germline CDR1 and CDR2: KGHDR and SFDVKD. V gave up 1 base and J gave up 7 bases, with 3 bases separating them. The CDR3 consists of 12 residues. The chain's CDR3 is CATSDFIGELFF. DNA of the CDR3: TGTGCCACCAGTGATTTTATCGGGGAGCTGTTTTTT.

The rearrangement joins TRBV28 to TRBJ1-5; TRBD1 agrees at 7 bases. This CDR3 is built from 15 residues. With V trimmed by 5 bases and J by 11 bases, 15 bases remained unmatched. Germline CDR1 MDHEN, CDR2 SYDVKM. In nucleotides, the CDR3 is TGTGCCAGCAGTGCTAGGGGGCAGGGGAGTAAGTCCCAGCATTTT. It codes for CASSARGQGSKSQHF.

The rearrangement uses TRBV18 and TRBJ2-6; D possibly corresponds to TRBD2 (7 bases). The germline V and J ends were trimmed by 2 bases and 1 base, with 12 bases remaining between them. The CDR3 loop spans 17 amino acids. Germline CDR1 reads KGHSH; CDR2 reads LQKENI. This CDR3 is CASSPGRDISGANVLTF. Written as DNA, the CDR3 is TGTGCCAGCTCACCAGGGAGGGACATTTCTGGGGCCAACGTCCTGACTTTC.

V gene TRBV19 combines with J gene TRBJ1-2, with 7 bases fitting TRBD1. Germline V CDR1 and CDR2: LNHDA, SQIVND (reference sequence). There are 14 residues in the CDR3. The trim removed 8 bases at V and 0 bases at J, leaving 6 bases unmatched. This CDR3 is CASRTGLSNYGYTF. CDR3 DNA sequence: TGTGCCAGTCGGACAGGCCTTTCTAACTATGGCTACACCTTC. Looking up the rest from reference TRBV19 and TRBJ1-2 gives the full variable domain: DGGITQSPKYLFRKEGQNVTLSCEQNLNHDAMYWYRQDPGQGLRLIYYSQIVNDFQKGDIAEGYSVSREKKESFPLTVTSAQKNPTAFYLCASRTGLSNYGYTFGSGTRLTVV.

The rearrangement links TRBV5-1 to TRBJ2-7; perhaps TRBD1 as D (6 bases). The CDR3 contains 16 residues. Trimming took off 0 bases at V and 3 bases at J, with 16 bases between the two ends. Germline V CDR1 and CDR2: SGHRS, YFSETQ. The CDR3 sequence is CASSLDPTGAFYEQYF. The CDR3 DNA sequence: TGCGCCAGCAGCTTGGATCCGACAGGTGCTTTCTACGAGCAGTACTTC.

The genes are TRBV5-1 and TRBJ1-1, with 11 bases aligning to TRBD1. V was pared by 0 bases and J by 4 bases, with 2 bases of the junction left unmatched. CDR1 and CDR2 from the germline V gene are SGHRS and YFSETQ. The length of the CDR3 is 15 residues. The CDR3 DNA sequence: TGCGCCAGCAGCTTGGAAGGGACAGGGGGCACTGAAGCTTTCTTT. Its protein is CASSLEGTGGTEAFF.

This clone was seen just once. The V gene is TRBV5-1, the J gene TRBJ1-1, with D unclear. The germline CDR1 and CDR2 sequences are SGHRS and YFSETQ. V gave up 4 bases and J gave up 0 bases, with 4 bases separating them. The CDR3 is 12 amino acids. CDR3: CASSPMNTEAFF. DNA for the CDR3: TGCGCCAGCAGCCCCATGAACACTGAAGCTTTCTTT.

The chain has TRBV5-4 and TRBJ1-2, with D perhaps matching TRBD1 (5 bases). Looked up from germline, CDR1 is SGHNT and CDR2 is YYREEE (reference sequence). Trimming removed 7 bases from V and 4 bases from J, with 14 bases in between. The CDR3 loop spans 13 amino acids. CDR3 loop: CASRQILGYGYTF. The CDR3, as DNA: TGTGCCAGCCGACAGATCTTAGGCTATGGCTACACCTTC.

This clone has a handful of counts. The genes are TRBV7-3 and TRBJ1-1, with TRBD1 as a possible D gene (6 bases). Germline V gene sequence: CDR1 SGHTA, CDR2 FQGTGA. V was pared by 5 bases and J by 6 bases, with 22 bases between. The CDR3 totals 16 residues. CDR3 protein: CASSPRGGGKRAEAFF. The CDR3 bases are TGTGCCAGCAGCCCAAGGGGGGGCGGTAAGAGGGCTGAAGCTTTCTTT.

The chain combines TRBV9 with TRBJ1-3; D is unclear. Trimming cost V 0 bases and J 0 bases, with 10 bases left between them. The CDR3 runs 16 residues. Germline V CDR1 and CDR2: SGDLS, YYNGEE. CDR3 bases: TGTGCCAGCAGCGTAGGGACTGCCAACTCTGGAAACACCATATATTTT. This gives the protein CASSVGTANSGNTIYF.

The J gene is TRBJ2-7, the V gene TRBV19; D unclear. Germline V gives CDR1 LNHDA, CDR2 SQIVND (reference sequence). V was clipped by 5 bases and J by 5 bases, with 19 bases between them. The CDR3 consists of 15 residues. DNA for the CDR3: TGTGCCAGTAGTTTGACATCGCATGGTCCTAACGAGCAGTACTTC. The encoded protein is CASSLTSHGPNEQYF.

Only one count was recorded for this clone. CDR3 amino acids: CASSLALGRGNSPLHF. CDR3 nucleotide sequence: TGTGCCAGCAGCTTAGCGCTGGGCAGGGGGAATTCACCCCTCCACTTT. The chain uses TRBV7-2 and TRBJ1-6, with 7 bases aligning to TRBD1. Germline V CDR1 and CDR2: SGHTA, FQGNSA. The CDR3 has 16 amino acids. V gave up 0 bases and J gave up 7 bases; unmatched junction bases: 6.

V is TRBV5-1 and J is TRBJ1-2; D may be TRBD1 (6 bases). V was clipped by 3 bases and J by 8 bases, with 17 bases between them. CDR3 length: 14 residues. The germline V gene has CDR1 SGHRS and CDR2 YFSETQ. CDR3 DNA sequence: TGCGCCAGCAGCTCAATGCCAGGGGCGCGAGGCTACACCTTC. Translated: CASSSMPGARGYTF.

This clone has just one count. This sequence joins TRBV7-2 and TRBJ1-3; D is uncertain. The CDR3 runs 16 residues. From germline, CDR1 is SGHTA and CDR2 FQGNSA. V was pared by 1 base and J by 0 bases, with 10 bases between. The CDR3 region has the DNA TGTGCCAGCAGCTTAGTCGCAGGAAGCTCTGGAAACACCATATATTTT. This sequence encodes CASSLVAGSSGNTIYF. The variable domain in full, with the rest retrieved from reference TRBV7-2 and TRBJ1-3, is GAGVSQSPSNKVTEKGKDVELRCDPISGHTALYWYRQSLGQGLEFLIYFQGNSAPDKSGLPSDRFSAERTGGSVSTLTIQRTQQEDSAVYLCASSLVAGSSGNTIYFGEGSWLTVV.

The CDR3 DNA is TGCGCCAGCTTCTCCCCCCGGTCGTCGGCCGGGGAGCTGTTTTTT. This codes for CASFSPRSSAGELFF. The V and J genes are TRBV5-1 and TRBJ2-2; D gene unclear. The CDR3 covers 15 residues. V was pared by 7 bases and J by 6 bases, with 19 bases between. The V gene's germline CDR1 is SGHRS and CDR2 YFSETQ.

The CDR3 region is CASSQEDSPGNTIYF. CDR3 nucleotides: TGTGCCAGCAGCCAAGAGGACAGCCCTGGAAACACCATATATTTT. The rearrangement uses TRBV4-2 and TRBJ1-3; D is perhaps TRBD1 (6 bases). The germline V gene encodes CDR1 LGHNA and CDR2 YNFKEQ. There are 15 residues in the CDR3. V lost 0 bases to trimming and J lost 2 bases, with 8 bases between them.

This clone was seen only a few times. The chain joins TRBV14 to TRBJ1-2; tentative D call: TRBD1 (5 bases). The CDR3 consists of 15 residues. Between the trimmed V and J ends, which lost 4 bases and 8 bases, there was a span of 20 bases. The germline CDR1 and CDR2 sequences are SGHDN and FVKESK. CDR3 amino acids: CASSLHHEAGSGYTF. CDR3 coding DNA: TGTGCCAGCAGCCTACACCACGAAGCAGGGTCCGGCTACACCTTC.

The chain employs TRBV28 and TRBJ2-7; D perhaps matches TRBD1 (5 bases). This CDR3 spans 14 amino acids. CDR1 and CDR2 from the germline V gene are MDHEN and SYDVKM. V lost 4 bases to trimming and J lost 2 bases, with 12 bases between them. CDR3 DNA: TGTGCCAGCAGTTCCCAGGGTGTCGCCTACGAGCAGTACTTC. This sequence encodes CASSSQGVAYEQYF.